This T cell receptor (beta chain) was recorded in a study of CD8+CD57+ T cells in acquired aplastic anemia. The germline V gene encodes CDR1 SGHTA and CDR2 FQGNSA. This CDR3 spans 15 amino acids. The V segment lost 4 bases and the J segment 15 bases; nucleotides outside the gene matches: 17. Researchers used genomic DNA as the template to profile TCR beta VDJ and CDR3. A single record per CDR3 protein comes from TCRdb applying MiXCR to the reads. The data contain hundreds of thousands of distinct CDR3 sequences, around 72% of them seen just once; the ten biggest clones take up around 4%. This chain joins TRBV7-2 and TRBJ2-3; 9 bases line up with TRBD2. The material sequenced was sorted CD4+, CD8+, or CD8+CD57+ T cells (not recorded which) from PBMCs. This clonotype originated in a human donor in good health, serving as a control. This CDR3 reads CASSSRAGGPGRPYF. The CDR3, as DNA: TGTGCCAGCAGCTCACGGGCGGGGGGGCCGGGGAGACCCTATTTT.